The 10 T cell receptor beta chains listed next were all sequenced from one sample in a study of response to subunit inactivated influenza vaccine. TCRdb analysed the RT-PCR reads with MiXCR anew, one entry per CDR3 protein. The sample lists roughly 150,000 distinct CDR3 sequences, approximately 11% occurring once. The sample was non-naive T cells sorted from PBMCs, taken 35 to 45 days after vaccination. The receptors derive from a man in his forties or fifties who received an inactivated influenza vaccine.

This clonotype occurred a few times. This chain uses TRBV18 with TRBJ1-1; no clear D gene. CDR3 length: 14 amino acids. V lost 2 bases, J lost 6 bases, and 13 bases lay in between. Germline V gene sequence: CDR1 KGHSH, CDR2 LQKENI. The CDR3 DNA reads as TGTGCCAGCTCACCAAGTGGGAGCGGGGCTGAAGCTTTCTTT. Amino acid sequence: CASSPSGSGAEAFF.

This clonotype was detected a few times. This chain connects TRBV7-8 to TRBJ2-3, with TRBD2 matching over 9 bases. V shed 3 bases, J shed 5 bases, and the junction held 9 bases outside the gene matches. Germline-derived CDR1 and CDR2 are SGHVS and FQNEAQ. This CDR3 region has 16 residues. Here the CDR3 DNA reads TGTGCCAGCAGCTTTTTATCTAGCGGGACGGGAGATACGCAGTATTTT. Its protein product is CASSFLSSGTGDTQYF.

This clonotype turned up a few times. The CDR3 spells CASTDDTNEQFF. The DNA of the CDR3 is TGTGCCAGCACCGACGACACCAATGAGCAGTTCTTC. This chain connects TRBV3-1 to TRBJ2-1; D is unclear. CDR1 LGHDT and CDR2 YNNKEL come from the germline V gene (reference sequence). V dropped 7 bases and J dropped 6 bases, with 10 bases sitting between them. The CDR3 runs 12 residues.

The genes are TRBV27 and TRBJ1-5; 12 nucleotides match TRBD1. Per the germline V gene, CDR1 is MNHEY and CDR2 is SMNVEV (reference sequence). J lost 7 bases, V lost 6 bases, and 7 bases had no gene match. This CDR3 comprises 15 residues. CDR3 coding DNA: TGTGCCAGCAGCCGGGACAGGGGGCATGGCCAGCCCCAGCATTTT. It is translated as CASSRDRGHGQPQHF.

This clonotype was observed at least ten times. The gene calls are TRBV3-1 and TRBJ2-1; 8 bases align to TRBD1. Germline V lookup: CDR1 LGHDT, CDR2 YNNKEL (reference sequence). With V trimmed by 6 bases and J by 8 bases, 9 bases remained unmatched. CDR3 length: 14 residues. CDR3 coding DNA: TGTGCCAGCAGTCCCTGGGCAGGGGGCTATGAGCAGTTCTTC. Protein: CASSPWAGGYEQFF.

In its sample, this clonotype was seen a few times. J is TRBJ2-1 and V is TRBV4-3; TRBD2 matches at 10 bases. The V segment lost 0 bases and the J segment 12 bases; nucleotides outside the gene matches: 8. The CDR3 contains 15 residues. Germline values: CDR1 LGHNA, CDR2 YSLEER. The DNA for the CDR3 is TGCGCCAGCAGCCAAGAGTTGCTAGCGGGAGTGGTGCAGTTCTTC. This encodes CASSQELLAGVVQFF.

This clonotype was seen many times. The chain links TRBV12-3 or TRBV12-4 to TRBJ2-2, with a possible D match to TRBD2 (5 bases). The germline V and J ends were trimmed by 6 bases and 6 bases, with 14 bases remaining between them. CDR3 length equals 14 residues. CDR3 in DNA: TGTGCCAGCAGGATCGGGGATTCGTCCGGGGAGCTGTTTTTT. Translation gives CASRIGDSSGELFF.

This clonotype has a count of ten or more. The V gene is TRBV7-2, the J gene TRBJ1-1; unclear D gene. This CDR3 region has 16 residues. V lost 5 bases, J lost 1 base, and 17 bases lay in between. Germline CDR1 is SGHTA and CDR2 is FQGNSA. This CDR3 is CASSDPQVPSNTEAFF. The DNA for the CDR3 is TGTGCCAGCAGCGACCCTCAGGTTCCCTCGAACACTGAAGCTTTCTTT.

This clonotype was counted between two and nine times. CDR3: CAWSAGISLWDEQYF. The CDR3 DNA is TGTGCCTGGAGTGCCGGGATCTCACTTTGGGACGAGCAGTACTTC. The V and J genes are TRBV30 and TRBJ2-7; tentative D call: TRBD2 (5 bases). The CDR3 covers 15 residues. Germline V lookup: CDR1 GTSNPN, CDR2 SVGIG (reference sequence). V was clipped by 1 base and J by 5 bases, with 18 bases between them.

The chain has TRBV20-1 and TRBJ2-1; the match to TRBD2 covers 8 bases. With V trimmed by 0 bases and J by 6 bases, 10 bases remained unmatched. Germline-derived CDR1 and CDR2 are DFQATT and SNEGSKA (reference sequence). The CDR3 runs to 16 residues. The chain's CDR3 is CSARDLSRGVGNEQFF. The DNA for the CDR3 is TGCAGTGCTAGAGATCTCTCGCGGGGGGTTGGCAATGAGCAGTTCTTC.